These 27 T cell receptor beta chains were all obtained from the same sample, sequenced in a study of CD8 T cells in Susac syndrome. With random hexamers, 0.5 to 1 ug RNA was reverse transcribed. In TCRdb, the immunoSEQ multiplex PCR reads were re-called with MiXCR into one record per CDR3 protein. The table includes 130,000 or so distinct CDR3 sequences, around 94% detected once. The sample taken for sequencing was CD4+ T cells from PBMCs. The source of these receptors is a human donor in good health.

This sequence joins TRBV7-9 and TRBJ1-2, with TRBD1 as a possible D gene (6 bases). The germline gives CDR1 SEHNR, CDR2 FQNEAQ (reference sequence). This CDR3 has 13 amino acids. Deletions cut 4 bases from V and 6 bases from J, with 12 bases between. The CDR3 DNA reads TGTGCCAGCAGCTCACAAACAGGGAATGGCTACACCTTC. It is translated as CASSSQTGNGYTF. The complete variable domain, with remaining parts taken from reference TRBV7-9 and TRBJ1-2, reads DTGVSQNPRHKITKRGQNVTFRCDPISEHNRLYWYRQTLGQGPEFLTYFQNEAQLEKSRLLSDRFSAERPKGSFSTLEIQRTEQGDSAMYLCASSSQTGNGYTFGSGTRLTVV.

The chain links TRBV12-3 or TRBV12-4 to TRBJ1-1; D call uncertain. Trimming left V 7 bases short and J 0 bases short, with 9 bases between. The CDR3 is made up of 13 amino acids. For the CDR3, the DNA is TGTGCCAGCACTCTCCAGATGAACACTGAAGCTTTCTTT. This gives the protein CASTLQMNTEAFF.

The chain links TRBV18 to TRBJ2-1; 13 bases match TRBD2. Trimming at V came to 4 bases and at J to 9 bases, leaving 9 bases not matched to a gene. CDR1 and CDR2 from the germline V gene are KGHSH and LQKENI. The CDR3 consists of 16 residues. The CDR3 bases are TGTGCCAGCTCACGACCGACTAGCGGGAGGTCCGGTGAGCAGTTCTTC. Protein product: CASSRPTSGRSGEQFF.

Only a few counts were recorded for this clonotype. This chain uses TRBV5-1 with TRBJ2-7; 14 bases line up with TRBD2. The germline V gene encodes CDR1 SGHRS and CDR2 YFSETQ. This CDR3 is 14 amino acids long. V trimming: 4 bases; J trimming: 6 bases; junction bases outside the gene matches: 3. The CDR3 sequence is CASSDGTSGSEQYF. The CDR3 DNA is TGCGCCAGCAGCGATGGGACTAGCGGGAGCGAGCAGTACTTC. Supplemented by reference TRBV5-1 and TRBJ2-7, the full variable domain reads KAGVTQTPRYLIKTRGQQVTLSCSPISGHRSVSWYQQTPGQGLQFLFEYFSETQRNKGNFPGRFSGRQFSNSRSEMNVSTLELGDSALYLCASSDGTSGSEQYFGPGTRLTVT.

The rearrangement uses TRBV20-1 and TRBJ2-1, with D maybe TRBD2 (6 bases). The CDR3 has 16 amino acids. The ends were cut back, 3 bases at V and 2 bases at J, with 17 bases in the middle. Germline lookup yields CDR1 DFQATT and CDR2 SNEGSKA (reference sequence). The CDR3 nucleotides read TGCAGTGCTAGCACGACGGGACTGGCCCCCTACAATGAGCAGTTCTTC. Its translation is CSASTTGLAPYNEQFF.

This clonotype was recorded once. This sequence joins TRBV28 and TRBJ2-7; D is perhaps TRBD2 (5 bases). Germline CDR1 reads MDHEN; CDR2 reads SYDVKM. V was cut by 1 base and J by 2 bases, with 18 bases left in between. The CDR3 extends over 17 amino acids. CDR3 region: CASSLYQGGVRAYEQYF. The CDR3 region has the DNA TGTGCCAGCAGTTTATATCAAGGAGGAGTCCGAGCCTACGAGCAGTACTTC.

The table lists this clonotype with a count of one. This sequence joins TRBV28 and TRBJ2-1; unclear D gene. CDR1 is MDHEN, CDR2 SYDVKM, per germline. CDR3 length equals 15 residues. The V end was cut by 3 bases, the J end by 4 bases, with 13 bases between. The CDR3, as DNA: TGTGCCAGCAGTTTTGACTTATCGCGATACAATGAGCAGTTCTTC. Encoded protein: CASSFDLSRYNEQFF. The variable domain in full, with the rest retrieved from reference TRBV28 and TRBJ2-1, is DVKVTQSSRYLVKRTGEKVFLECVQDMDHENMFWYRQDPGLGLRLIYFSYDVKMKEKGDIPEGYSVSREKKERFSLILESASTNQTSMYLCASSFDLSRYNEQFFGPGTRLTVL.

The chain has TRBV6-4 and TRBJ1-3; possible D gene TRBD1, 5 bases. Germline CDR1 reads MRHNA; CDR2 reads SNTAGT. There are 15 residues in the CDR3. The CDR3 spells CASPRRGRSGNTIYF. The DNA for the CDR3 is TGTGCTAGCCCACGGCGGGGACGCTCTGGAAACACCATATATTTT.

Written as DNA, the CDR3 is TGTGCCAGCAGCTTGGAGGCATATAGCAATCAGCCCCAGCATTTT. It is translated as CASSLEAYSNQPQHF. The chain carries TRBV5-8 and TRBJ1-5; no clear D gene. The CDR3 is 15 residues long. V lost 0 bases and J lost 0, with 7 bases in between. Germline values: CDR1 SGHTS, CDR2 YDEGEE.

The chain recombines TRBV12-3 or TRBV12-4 with TRBJ2-1; tentatively, D is TRBD1 or TRBD2 (6 bases each). The V gene lost 10 bases and the J gene lost 3 bases, with 13 bases spanning the gap. The CDR3 is made up of 13 amino acids. In DNA, the CDR3 is TGTGCCACCGGAGGGGGATTCTACAATGAGCAGTTCTTC. As protein: CATGGGFYNEQFF.

This chain uses TRBV19 with TRBJ1-5; no definite D call. The CDR3 is made up of 14 amino acids. With 2 bases removed from V and 4 bases from J, the gap between germline ends came to 9 bases. In germline, CDR1 is LNHDA, CDR2 SQIVND (reference sequence). CDR3 sequence reads: CASSIIRTNQPQHF. CDR3 sequence (DNA): TGTGCCAGTAGTATAATCAGGACTAATCAGCCCCAGCATTTT.

This rearrangement joins TRBV20-1 to TRBJ2-5; D may be TRBD2 (5 bases). Per the germline V gene, CDR1 is DFQATT and CDR2 is SNEGSKA (reference sequence). The CDR3 has 12 amino acids. Trimming removed 4 bases from V and 9 bases from J, with 15 bases in between. In nucleotides, the CDR3 is TGCAGTGCTATACTTCGGGTAGCGTCCCAGTACTTC. This sequence encodes CSAILRVASQYF.

The V call is TRBV20-1, the J call TRBJ2-3, with 11 bases identical to TRBD2. This CDR3 is 16 amino acids long. Trimming removed 5 bases from V and 4 bases from J; junction bases left unmatched: 11. Germline CDR1 and CDR2: DFQATT and SNEGSKA (reference sequence). CDR3 nucleotide sequence: TGCAGTGCTCCTCCTTCGGGGACTAGCGGCGCAGATACGCAGTATTTT. Its translation: CSAPPSGTSGADTQYF.

V gene TRBV12-3 or TRBV12-4 combines with J gene TRBJ2-5, with D uncertain. V lost 3 bases and J lost 2, with 7 bases in between. CDR3 length equals 13 residues. The CDR3 here is CASSFHLQETQYF. The CDR3 bases are TGTGCCAGCAGTTTCCACTTACAAGAGACCCAGTACTTC.

In DNA, the CDR3 is TGTGCCAGCAGTTACTCGATATCTGGGGACGGACTGCCCAATCAGCCCCAGCATTTT. Its translation: CASSYSISGDGLPNQPQHF. V gene TRBV6-5 combines with J gene TRBJ1-5; possible D gene TRBD1, 5 bases. V lost 0 bases to trimming and J lost 3 bases, with 21 bases between them. This CDR3 comprises 19 residues. The V gene's germline CDR1 is MNHEY and CDR2 SVGAGI.

The chain uses TRBV6-2 or TRBV6-3 and TRBJ2-1; D is perhaps TRBD1 (5 bases). The germline gives CDR1 MNHEY, CDR2 SVGEGT. Trimming took 5 bases from V and 5 from J, leaving 16 bases between them. This CDR3 spans 15 amino acids. CDR3 sequence (DNA): TGTGCCAGCAGTACACCCGGACACGAGAACAATGAGCAGTTCTTC. It yields the protein CASSTPGHENNEQFF.

The chain uses TRBV5-1 and TRBJ2-5; 7 bases map to TRBD1. In germline, CDR1 is SGHRS, CDR2 YFSETQ. J was trimmed by 3 bases and V by 5 bases; bases with no gene match: 10. The CDR3 sequence is 15 residues long. Here the CDR3 DNA reads TGCGCCAGCAGGAAATCCGGGACAGCCGAAGAGACCCAGTACTTC. It is translated as CASRKSGTAEETQYF.

The chain has TRBV7-2 and TRBJ2-1; D is perhaps TRBD2 (6 bases). Between the trimmed V and J ends, which lost 5 bases and 12 bases, there was a span of 20 bases. Germline CDR1 SGHTA, CDR2 FQGNSA. The CDR3 totals 14 residues. CDR3 coding DNA: TGTGCCAGCAGCCCCGGGAGCAGGCAGAGGGGGCAGTTCTTC. This translates into CASSPGSRQRGQFF.

The chain employs TRBV6-2 or TRBV6-3 and TRBJ2-7; D unclear. V was trimmed by 5 bases and J by 0 bases, leaving 5 bases between them. Germline lookup yields CDR1 MNHEY and CDR2 SVGEGT. The length of the CDR3 is 12 residues. The CDR3 nucleotides are TGTGCCAGCAGTACTCTCTCCTACGAGCAGTACTTC. Amino acids: CASSTLSYEQYF.

CDR3 residues: CASSLVGSNYGYTF. CDR3 coding DNA: TGTGCCAGCAGCTTAGTAGGGTCTAACTATGGCTACACCTTC. V and J are TRBV7-9 and TRBJ1-2; no reliable D call. V was pared by 1 base and J by 0 bases, with 6 bases between. The germline gives CDR1 SEHNR, CDR2 FQNEAQ (reference sequence). The CDR3 length is 14 residues.

This chain uses TRBV3-1 with TRBJ2-3; 7 bases line up with TRBD2. Trimming took 4 bases from V and 6 from J; bases not matched to a gene: 4. CDR3 length equals 13 residues. CDR1 and CDR2 from the germline V gene are LGHDT and YNNKEL (reference sequence). The CDR3 DNA reads TGTGCCAGCAGCCCGGCGGGGGACGATACGCAGTATTTT. Amino acid sequence: CASSPAGDDTQYF.

This CDR3 reads CASSLRSPGELFF. The CDR3 DNA reads TGCGCCAGCAGCTTAAGGTCTCCCGGGGAGCTGTTTTTT. This sequence joins TRBV5-1 and TRBJ2-2; no clear D. This CDR3 has 13 amino acids. Germline lookup yields CDR1 SGHRS and CDR2 YFSETQ. Trimming removed 2 bases at V and 6 bases at J, with 8 bases between.

The rearrangement joins TRBV7-9 to TRBJ2-1; unclear D gene. CDR3 length: 13 residues. V lost 4 bases, J lost 5 bases, and 9 bases lay in between. CDR1 is SEHNR, CDR2 FQNEAQ, per germline (reference sequence). CDR3 sequence reads: CASSSRIDNEQFF. The CDR3 region has the DNA TGTGCCAGCAGCTCCCGTATCGACAATGAGCAGTTCTTC.

This chain connects TRBV18 to TRBJ1-1; weak D call: TRBD1 (6 bases). V dropped 0 bases and J dropped 4 bases, with 15 bases sitting between them. The CDR3 runs 16 residues. Per germline, CDR1 KGHSH and CDR2 LQKENI. The CDR3 DNA follows: TGTGCCAGCTCACCACCGGGATTGAGGGGGGGCACTGAAGCTTTCTTT. Encoded protein: CASSPPGLRGGTEAFF.

A single count supports this clonotype. This chain joins TRBV29-1 and TRBJ1-5, with D maybe TRBD1 (5 bases). The CDR3 runs 13 residues. V was trimmed by 4 bases and J by 4 bases, leaving 11 bases between them. Germline CDR1 is SQVTM and CDR2 is ANQGSEA. Written as DNA, the CDR3 is TGCAGCGTTGGGGGGTTGGGAAATCAGCCCCAGCATTTT. It yields the protein CSVGGLGNQPQHF.

This chain's CDR3 is CASSLDRSTEAFF. The CDR3 DNA reads TGTGCCAGCAGCTTGGACAGGTCCACTGAAGCTTTCTTT. This chain uses TRBV7-2 with TRBJ1-1; the match to TRBD1 covers 7 bases. CDR3 length equals 13 residues. In germline, CDR1 is SGHTA, CDR2 FQGNSA. After removal of 3 bases from V and 4 bases from J, the junction contained 2 bases not matched to a gene.

V and J are TRBV28 and TRBJ1-5; D is possibly TRBD1 (6 bases). Germline V CDR1 and CDR2: MDHEN, SYDVKM. The CDR3 is made up of 15 amino acids. The ends were cut back, 10 bases at V and 6 bases at J, with 22 bases in the middle. CDR3 residues: CATLSGGPGGQPQHF. CDR3 coding DNA: TGTGCCACCCTATCCGGGGGGCCGGGAGGTCAGCCCCAGCATTTT.